These 8 T cell receptor beta chains originate from one sample sequenced in a study of T cell repertoires in cytomegalovirus infection. TCRdb fed the reads into MiXCR, producing one record per CDR3 protein. The table includes 200,000 to 300,000 distinct CDR3 sequences, about 13% detected once. Sequenced: PBMCs. The receptors derive from a human donor in good health (CMV status not recorded). Some clones in this sample may be carry-over from other donors' samples.

This clonotype was detected only a few times. The chain combines TRBV9 with TRBJ1-1; 7 bases are shared with TRBD1. Per the germline V gene, CDR1 is SGDLS and CDR2 is YYNGEE. This CDR3 is 15 amino acids long. With 2 bases clipped from V and 4 bases from J, the junction kept 8 bases outside the gene matches. CDR3 DNA sequence: TGTGCCAGCAGCGTCCTCGCACAGGGGACCACTGAAGCTTTCTTT. Protein product: CASSVLAQGTTEAFF.

The V call is TRBV20-1, the J call TRBJ2-4, with D hard to call. V was cut by 0 bases and J by 6 bases, with 9 bases left in between. Germline-derived CDR1 and CDR2 are DFQATT and SNEGSKA (reference sequence). This CDR3 is 13 amino acids long. DNA for the CDR3: TGCAGTGCTAGAGAAGGGTCCCCAAACATTCAGTACTTC. Translation gives CSAREGSPNIQYF.

The chain is built from TRBV5-6 and TRBJ1-4; no clear D. V lost 1 base to trimming and J lost 4 bases, with 8 bases between them. The CDR3 consists of 14 residues. Germline CDR1 reads SGHDT; CDR2 reads YYEEEE. The CDR3 loop reads CASSLLQLNEKLFF. CDR3 DNA sequence: TGTGCCAGCAGCTTGTTACAGCTTAATGAAAAACTGTTTTTT.

This chain links TRBV2 with TRBJ2-4; tentatively, D is TRBD2 (6 bases). CDR1 and CDR2 from the germline V gene are SNHLY and FYNNEI. The length of the CDR3 is 15 residues. V gave up 7 bases and J gave up 0 bases, with 13 bases separating them. CDR3 protein: CASTEGRLAKNIQYF. In DNA form, the CDR3 reads TGTGCCAGCACGGAGGGGCGCCTAGCCAAAAACATTCAGTACTTC.

The table lists this clonotype with many counts. The chain recombines TRBV7-8 with TRBJ2-5; no definite D call. This CDR3 spans 15 amino acids. Germline V gives CDR1 SGHVS, CDR2 FQNEAQ. The V end lost 1 base, the J end lost 3 bases, and 12 bases lay between the germline ends. The CDR3: CASSLVGTRKETQYF. The DNA for the CDR3 is TGTGCCAGCAGCTTAGTAGGAACACGAAAAGAGACCCAGTACTTC.

The rearrangement uses TRBV4-1 and TRBJ2-7; 11 nucleotides agree with TRBD2. V was pared by 1 base and J by 3 bases, with 5 bases of the junction left unmatched. Per the germline V gene, CDR1 is MGHRA and CDR2 is YSYEKL. CDR3 length: 16 residues. This CDR3 reads CASSQGLGTSGYEQYF. CDR3 sequence (DNA): TGCGCCAGCAGCCAAGGATTAGGGACTAGCGGCTACGAGCAGTACTTC.

The sample holds many counts of this clonotype. The V gene is TRBV28, the J gene TRBJ1-3; perhaps TRBD1 as D (6 bases). Germline V gives CDR1 MDHEN, CDR2 SYDVKM. V was cut by 5 bases and J by 6 bases, with 8 bases left in between. This CDR3 comprises 12 residues. CDR3 residues: CASSRQENTIYF. CDR3 nucleotides: TGTGCCAGCAGTCGACAGGAAAACACCATATATTTT.

This clonotype showed up many times. V gene TRBV5-1 combines with J gene TRBJ1-5; D not certain. Trimming left V 4 bases short and J 3 bases short, with 17 bases between. Germline V CDR1 and CDR2: SGHRS, YFSETQ. This CDR3 spans 16 amino acids. CDR3: CASSPGPGVINQPQHF. CDR3 DNA sequence: TGCGCCAGCAGCCCCGGGCCGGGTGTAATCAATCAGCCCCAGCATTTT.